Listed here are 22 T cell receptor beta chains from one sample, sequenced in a study of early T cells in non-severe SARS-CoV-2 infection. TCRdb re-called the 5' RACE reads with MiXCR, one entry per CDR3 protein. The table includes fewer than 30,000 distinct CDR3 sequences, more than 3.5% detected once. The sample consisted of whole blood. Source of these receptors: an adult who was a healthcare worker with PCR-confirmed SARS-CoV-2 infection or an uninfected control (not recorded which).

There are many counts of this clonotype. The chain employs TRBV6-2 or TRBV6-3 and TRBJ2-1; 7 bases are shared with TRBD1. Looked up from germline, CDR1 is MNHEY and CDR2 is SVGEGT. This CDR3 contains 13 residues. The junction had 8 bases not matched to a gene; V was cut back by 6 bases and J by 9 bases. The CDR3 nucleotides read TGTGCCAGCAGCGAAAACAGGGGCCTTGAGCAGTTCTTC. This encodes CASSENRGLEQFF.

The table lists this clonotype with many counts. This chain uses TRBV19 with TRBJ1-5; D remains ambiguous. CDR1 is LNHDA and CDR2 is SQIVND in the germline V gene (reference sequence). Deletions cut 4 bases from V and 2 bases from J, with 9 bases between. The CDR3 has 14 residues. CDR3 region: CASSTTVGNQPQHF. The CDR3 bases are TGTGCCAGTAGTACGACTGTAGGCAATCAGCCCCAGCATTTT.

There are many counts of this clonotype. V is TRBV5-1 and J is TRBJ2-7; D is ambiguous. V lost 2 bases and J lost 6, with 9 bases in between. The CDR3 totals 12 residues. Germline assignment: CDR1 SGHRS and CDR2 YFSETQ. CDR3: CASSFGSSEQYF. Written as DNA, the CDR3 is TGCGCCAGCAGCTTTGGCAGCAGCGAGCAGTACTTC. Using reference TRBV5-1 and TRBJ2-7 for the parts outside the CDR3, the full variable domain is KAGVTQTPRYLIKTRGQQVTLSCSPISGHRSVSWYQQTPGQGLQFLFEYFSETQRNKGNFPGRFSGRQFSNSRSEMNVSTLELGDSALYLCASSFGSSEQYFGPGTRLTVT.

This clonotype was observed many times. The gene calls are TRBV7-2 and TRBJ2-2, with no clear D. The CDR3 spans 16 residues. Germline CDR1 reads SGHTA; CDR2 reads FQGNSA. Trimming pared 3 bases from V and 3 bases from J, leaving 14 bases between. The CDR3 bases are TGTGCCAGCAGCTTCAAACATGGGTTCGACACCGGGGAGCTGTTTTTT. Translated: CASSFKHGFDTGELFF.

The table lists this clonotype with a few counts. This chain connects TRBV19 to TRBJ2-1, with 7 bases fitting TRBD1. Germline V CDR1 and CDR2: LNHDA, SQIVND (reference sequence). The CDR3 contains 13 residues. The J segment lost 8 bases and the V segment lost 4 bases, leaving 5 bases of the junction unmatched. The DNA of the CDR3 is TGTGCCAGTAGTAACAGGGGAAGGGATGAGCAGTTCTTC. Its translation: CASSNRGRDEQFF.

The table lists this clonotype with many counts. The CDR3 nucleotides read TGCGCCAGCAGCCAAGATCCGACTAGCGGGAGTGGAGCAACAGATACGCAGTATTTT. Amino acid sequence: CASSQDPTSGSGATDTQYF. The chain employs TRBV4-3 and TRBJ2-3; 12 nucleotides align to TRBD2. The CDR3 loop spans 19 amino acids. The J segment lost 3 bases and the V segment lost 0 bases, leaving 10 bases of the junction unmatched. CDR1 is LGHNA and CDR2 is YSLEER in the germline V gene.

This clonotype was recorded a few times. This chain joins TRBV7-8 and TRBJ2-1; 10 nucleotides align to TRBD2. The CDR3 runs to 15 residues. Germline CDR1 reads SGHVS; CDR2 reads FQNEAQ. V dropped 2 bases and J dropped 7; count of bases not matched to a gene: 5. CDR3 loop: CASSLSSGGRNEQFF. The CDR3, as DNA: TGTGCCAGCAGCTTAAGTAGCGGGGGGAGAAATGAGCAGTTCTTC.

This clonotype is categorized as medium-sized. This chain uses TRBV24-1 with TRBJ2-2, with 9 bases aligning to TRBD1. The CDR3 is made up of 16 amino acids. The V gene's germline CDR1 is KGHDR and CDR2 SFDVKD. V lost 5 bases to trimming and J lost 2 bases; unmatched junction nucleotides: 5. In DNA form, the CDR3 reads TGTGCCACCAGTGCCGCGGGACAGGGAAACACCGGGGAGCTGTTTTTT. Encoded protein: CATSAAGQGNTGELFF.

This chain's CDR3 is CATLEDRGVKQYF. The CDR3 region has the DNA TGTGCCACCCTAGAAGACAGGGGGGTGAAGCAGTACTTC. The chain recombines TRBV18 with TRBJ2-7, with 9 bases matching TRBD1. V shed 10 bases, J shed 8 bases, and the junction held 12 bases outside the gene matches. Germline assignment: CDR1 KGHSH and CDR2 LQKENI. The CDR3 is made up of 13 amino acids. Filled out from reference TRBV18 and TRBJ2-7, the complete variable domain reads NAGVMQNPRHLVRRRGQEARLRCSPMKGHSHVYWYRQLPEEGLKFMVYLQKENIIDESGMPKERFSAEFPKEGPSILRIQQVVRGDSAAYFCATLEDRGVKQYFGPGTRLTVT.

This clonotype was recorded a few times. This chain links TRBV5-4 with TRBJ1-6; D possibly corresponds to TRBD1 (6 bases). Trimming removed 0 bases at V and 10 bases at J, with 14 bases between. This CDR3 spans 15 amino acids. Germline V gene lookup returns CDR1 SGHNT and CDR2 YYREEE (reference sequence). This CDR3 is CASSLETGARSPLHF. For the CDR3, the DNA is TGTGCCAGCAGCTTGGAGACGGGGGCGCGATCACCCCTCCACTTT.

This clonotype was seen at least ten times. J is TRBJ2-1 and V is TRBV7-2, with 12 positions matching TRBD2. Trimming took 5 bases from V and 12 from J; bases not matched to a gene: 14. From germline, CDR1 is SGHTA and CDR2 FQGNSA. The CDR3 is made up of 16 amino acids. CDR3 DNA: TGTGCCAGCAGCCCAAGACTAGCGGGGGCCCCAGTCGCGCAGTTCTTC. It is translated as CASSPRLAGAPVAQFF.

The chain employs TRBV30 and TRBJ1-6; TRBD1 matches 7 bases. Germline-derived CDR1 and CDR2 are GTSNPN and SVGIG (reference sequence). With 6 bases clipped from V and 0 bases from J, the junction kept 8 bases outside the gene matches. The CDR3 runs 16 residues. The CDR3 here is CACRTGMSSYNSPLHF. In nucleotides, the CDR3 is TGTGCCTGCCGGACAGGAATGAGCTCCTATAATTCACCCCTCCACTTT.

A remark on this clonotype: It may be a read error: a sequence one base away is much more abundant. The V call is TRBV12-3 or TRBV12-4, the J call TRBJ2-1, with D unresolved. Trimming shortened V by 5 bases and J by 5 bases, and 13 bases separated the two germline ends. The CDR3 is made up of 14 amino acids. CDR3: CASSRRAIDNEQFF. CDR3 nucleotides: TGTGCCAGCAGTCGACGGGCGATTGACAATGAGCAGTTCTTC.

This clonotype was picked up many times. The chain links TRBV7-9 to TRBJ1-2; the D gene is possibly TRBD1 (5 bases). V lost 4 bases and J lost 8, with 17 bases in between. Germline-derived CDR1 and CDR2 are SEHNR and FQNEAQ (reference sequence). The CDR3 runs 14 residues. The CDR3 loop reads CASSSLGGARGYTF. CDR3 nucleotides: TGTGCCAGCAGCTCGCTGGGGGGAGCGAGGGGCTACACCTTC.

This clonotype was seen repeatedly, ten times or more. The rearrangement uses TRBV28 and TRBJ1-3, with a tentative D call TRBD1 (6 bases). The length of the CDR3 is 15 residues. V gave up 5 bases and J gave up 2 bases, with 13 bases separating them. The V gene's germline CDR1 is MDHEN and CDR2 SYDVKM. CDR3 sequence: CASSLKGGAGNTIYF. CDR3 in DNA: TGTGCCAGCAGTCTAAAGGGGGGCGCTGGAAACACCATATATTTT. The full variable domain, with the rest looked up from reference TRBV28 and TRBJ1-3, is DVKVTQSSRYLVKRTGEKVFLECVQDMDHENMFWYRQDPGLGLRLIYFSYDVKMKEKGDIPEGYSVSREKKERFSLILESASTNQTSMYLCASSLKGGAGNTIYFGEGSWLTVV.

In its sample, this clonotype was seen many times. V is TRBV7-9 and J is TRBJ1-1; D is undetermined. V lost 0 bases, J lost 11 bases, and 16 bases lay in between. CDR1 is SEHNR and CDR2 is FQNEAQ in the germline V gene (reference sequence). The CDR3 covers 14 residues. The CDR3 sequence is CASSLASPGWWAFF. DNA of the CDR3: TGTGCCAGCAGCTTAGCGTCACCCGGTTGGTGGGCTTTCTTT.

This clonotype appeared many times. The chain links TRBV27 to TRBJ2-7, with D tentatively TRBD1 (6 bases). V was clipped by 5 bases and J by 3 bases, with 17 bases between them. In germline, CDR1 is MNHEY, CDR2 SMNVEV (reference sequence). This CDR3 spans 15 amino acids. This CDR3 reads CASSTYQTGFYEQYF. CDR3 DNA sequence: TGTGCCAGCAGTACGTACCAAACAGGGTTCTACGAGCAGTACTTC.

This clonotype was recorded at least ten times. This sequence joins TRBV29-1 and TRBJ2-1, with 10 bases identical to TRBD2. CDR1 is SQVTM, CDR2 ANQGSEA, per germline. This CDR3 has 13 residues. The CDR3 DNA is TGCAGTTCTGGACTAGCGGTGTACAATGAGCAGTTCTTC. Translation gives CSSGLAVYNEQFF.

This clonotype was seen repeatedly, ten times or more. The chain links TRBV27 to TRBJ2-1, with D hard to call. CDR3 length: 15 residues. The germline V gene has CDR1 MNHEY and CDR2 SMNVEV (reference sequence). V dropped 3 bases and J dropped 8 bases, with 17 bases sitting between them. The CDR3 protein is CASSLMASALDEQFF. The CDR3 region has the DNA TGTGCCAGCAGTTTGATGGCGTCTGCCCTCGATGAGCAGTTCTTC.

This clonotype showed up many times. The rearrangement links TRBV7-2 to TRBJ1-1; 10 nucleotides line up with TRBD1. J was trimmed by 4 bases and V by 5 bases; bases with no gene match: 7. The germline gives CDR1 SGHTA, CDR2 FQGNSA. The length of the CDR3 is 15 residues. The CDR3 region is CASSPWTGGSTEAFF. The CDR3 DNA reads TGTGCCAGCAGCCCCTGGACAGGGGGTAGCACTGAAGCTTTCTTT.

This clonotype was recorded many times. A junction boundary mismatches the germline segment, possibly from a read error. This sequence joins TRBV29-1 and TRBJ2-7, with TRBD1 as a possible D gene (6 bases). CDR3 length: 10 amino acids. Germline V gene sequence: CDR1 SQVTM, CDR2 ANQGSEA. The DNA for the CDR3 is TGCAGCGTTCATACAGGGCGTTTGCACTTC. This gives the protein CSVHTGRLHF.

Ten or more counts support this clonotype. The gene calls are TRBV27 and TRBJ1-6; D gene ambiguous. CDR1 and CDR2 (germline): MNHEY, SMNVEV (reference sequence). The V end was cut by 1 base, the J end by 6 bases, with 7 bases between. The length of the CDR3 is 14 residues. The CDR3 DNA is TGTGCCAGCAGTTTATTTGGTGGTAATTCACCCCTCCACTTT. Translation gives CASSLFGGNSPLHF.